This T cell receptor (beta chain) was recorded in a study of T cell repertoires in cytomegalovirus infection. Study outcomes and limitations: CMV-specific TCR beta clonotypes restricted by HLA-C were the ones dominating the ex vivo response.

TCRdb processed the reads anew with MiXCR; each CDR3 protein has one entry. Among 180,000 or so distinct CDR3 sequences listed, approximately 18% were seen once. Details on this clonotype: Its antigen is as yet unknown.

The CDR3 runs to 14 residues. Trimming pared 6 bases from V and 0 bases from J, leaving 13 bases between. Germline-derived CDR1 and CDR2 are SQVTM and ANQGSEA. The sequence came from a human donor in good health (CMV status not recorded). Some clones in this sample may be carry-over from other donors' samples. The specimen sequenced was CD8+ T cells from PBMCs. V gene TRBV29-1 combines with J gene TRBJ2-3; possible D gene TRBD1, 6 bases. CDR3 sequence reads: CSVDGQTSTDTQYF. CDR3 coding DNA: TGCAGCGTAGATGGACAGACGAGCACAGATACGCAGTATTTT.